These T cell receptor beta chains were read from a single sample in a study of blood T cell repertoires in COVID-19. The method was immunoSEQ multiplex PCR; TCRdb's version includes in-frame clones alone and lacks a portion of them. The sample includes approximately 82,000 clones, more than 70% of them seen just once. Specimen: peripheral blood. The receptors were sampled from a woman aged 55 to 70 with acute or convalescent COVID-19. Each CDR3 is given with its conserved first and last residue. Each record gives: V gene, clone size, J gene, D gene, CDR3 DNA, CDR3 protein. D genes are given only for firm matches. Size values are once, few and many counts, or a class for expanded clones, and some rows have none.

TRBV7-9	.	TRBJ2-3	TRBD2	TGTGCCAGCAGCCCCAGCGCGGGAGGGATTAGCACAGATACGCAGTATTTT	CASSPSAGGISTDTQYF
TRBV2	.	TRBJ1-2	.	TGTGCCAGCAGCGACCGGGGGTACTATGGCTACACCTTC	CASSDRGYYGYTF
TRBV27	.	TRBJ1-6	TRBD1	TGTGCCAGCAGTTTTACAGGGGGTGATTCACCCCTCCACTTT	CASSFTGGDSPLHF
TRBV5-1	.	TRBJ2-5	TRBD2	TGCGCCAGCAGCTTCGGCGGGAGCGGAGAGACCCAGTACTTC	CASSFGGSGETQYF
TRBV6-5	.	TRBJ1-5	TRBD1	TGTGCCAGCAGTTACGGGGGACAGCCTAACAATCAGCCCCAGCATTTT	CASSYGGQPNNQPQHF
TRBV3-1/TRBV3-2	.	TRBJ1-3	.	TGTGCCAGCGTCGGTGGAAACACCATATATTTT	CASVGGNTIYF
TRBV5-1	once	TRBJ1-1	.	TGCGCCAGCAGCTCCCGGGCCTCGGGAGAAACTGAAGCTTTCTTT	CASSSRASGETEAFF
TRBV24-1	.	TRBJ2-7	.	TGTGCCACCAGTGATGGGGCCCTAGGGGTCTACGAGCAGTACTTC	CATSDGALGVYEQYF
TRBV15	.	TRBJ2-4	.	TGTGCCACCAGCAGAGCGCTAGTGGAGGACATTCAGTACTTC	CATSRALVEDIQYF
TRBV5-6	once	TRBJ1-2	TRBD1	TGTGCCAGCAGCTTGCAGGGGTCCGGCAGGGGGCACGGCTACACCTTC	CASSLQGSGRGHGYTF
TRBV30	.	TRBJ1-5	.	TGTGCGGTGAGCCGGGAGTATAGCAATCAGCCCCAGCATTTT	CAVSREYSNQPQHF
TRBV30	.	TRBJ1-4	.	TGTGCCTGGAGTAACGGACAAAAGTACGGTGAAAAACTGTTTTTT	CAWSNGQKYGEKLFF
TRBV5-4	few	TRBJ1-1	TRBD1	TGTGCCAGCAGGGGACAGCAGAACACTGAAGCTTTCTTT	CASRGQQNTEAFF
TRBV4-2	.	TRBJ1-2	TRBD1	TGTGCCAGCAGCCACACCGCCGGGACAGGCTTAAGCACCTTC	CASSHTAGTGLSTF
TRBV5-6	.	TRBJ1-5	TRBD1	TGTGCCAGCAGCTTCTCCCCGCGACAGGGTCTGGGGCATCAGCCCCAGCATTTT	CASSFSPRQGLGHQPQHF
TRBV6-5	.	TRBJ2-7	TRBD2	TGTGCCAGCAGTTACGCGGGGGACTACGAGCAGTACTTC	CASSYAGDYEQYF
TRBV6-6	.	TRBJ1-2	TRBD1	TGTGCCAGCAGTCAAGTCCCGGGACAGGCTACCTATGGCTACACCTTC	CASSQVPGQATYGYTF
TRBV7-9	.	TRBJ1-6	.	TGTGCCAGCAGCTTAGGGAGGGTGACTAATTCACCCCTCCACTTT	CASSLGRVTNSPLHF
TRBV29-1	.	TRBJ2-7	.	TGCAGCGCCCTCCGGGATATATACTCCTACGAGCAGTACTTC	CSALRDIYSYEQYF
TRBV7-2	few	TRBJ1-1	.	TGTGCCAGCAGCGAAAATCGAGGGTACACTGAAGCTTTCTTT	CASSENRGYTEAFF
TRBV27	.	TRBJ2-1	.	TGTGCCAGCCACCTAGCGTCCTCGAGCTCCTACAATGAGCAGTTCTTC	CASHLASSSSYNEQFF
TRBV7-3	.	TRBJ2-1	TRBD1	TGTGCCAGCAGCACAGGGGGCGTTTACAATGAGCAGTTCTTC	CASSTGGVYNEQFF
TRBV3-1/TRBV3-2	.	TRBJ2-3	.	TGTGCCAGCAGCCAAGATGGAGGACCAGATACGCAGTATTTT	CASSQDGGPDTQYF
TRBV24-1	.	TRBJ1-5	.	TGTGCCACCAGTGACGGTGGGGGCCTCAATCAGCCCCAGCATTTT	CATSDGGGLNQPQHF
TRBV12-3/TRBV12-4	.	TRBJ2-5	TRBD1	TGTGCCAGCAGGACAGGGGAGGAGACCCAGTACTTC	CASRTGEETQYF
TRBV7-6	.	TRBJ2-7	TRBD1	TGTGCCAGCAGCTTAATTATCCGGACAGGCAACTCCTACGAGCAGTACTTC	CASSLIIRTGNSYEQYF
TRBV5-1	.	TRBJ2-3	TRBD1	TGCGCCAGCAGCCTTGGACAGGGGGCAAGGACAGATACGCAGTATTTT	CASSLGQGARTDTQYF
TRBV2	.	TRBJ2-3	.	TGTGCCAGCAGTGACGACAGACCTAGCACAGATACGCAGTATTTT	CASSDDRPSTDTQYF
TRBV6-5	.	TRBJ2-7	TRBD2	TGTGCCAGCAGGACCCTAGCGGGGGGTTCCTACGAGCAGTACTTC	CASRTLAGGSYEQYF
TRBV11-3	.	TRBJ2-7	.	TGTGCCAGCAGCTTAGACGCGACCCGGGACTACGAGCAGTACTTC	CASSLDATRDYEQYF
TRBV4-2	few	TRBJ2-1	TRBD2	TGTGCCAGCAGCCGGGAAGGACTAGCGGAGACCTCCTACAATGAGCAGTTCTTC	CASSREGLAETSYNEQFF
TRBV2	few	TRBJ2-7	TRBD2	TGTGCCAGCAGTAGCGAGCGGGAGAGCCAGCAGTACTTC	CASSSERESQQYF
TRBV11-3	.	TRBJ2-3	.	TGTGCCAGCAGCGGGGGGGCTAGCCTTAGCACAGATACGCAGTATTTT	CASSGGASLSTDTQYF
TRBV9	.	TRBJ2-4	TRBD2	TGTGCCAGCAGCGTAGAACTAGCGGGCCCGATTCAGTACTTC	CASSVELAGPIQYF
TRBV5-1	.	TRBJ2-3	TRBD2	TGCGCCAGCAGCTTGGGATGGACTAGCGGCACAGATACGCAGTATTTT	CASSLGWTSGTDTQYF
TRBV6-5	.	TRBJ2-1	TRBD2	TGTGCCAGCAGTTCCGAGCGGGGGGTTATCCATGAGCAGTTCTTC	CASSSERGVIHEQFF
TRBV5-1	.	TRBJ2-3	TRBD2	TGCGCCAGCAGCTCAAGACTAGCGGGTAGCACAGATACGCAGTATTTT	CASSSRLAGSTDTQYF
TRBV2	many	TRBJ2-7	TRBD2	TGTGCCAGCAGAATCGGGAGGGGGAACGAGCAGTACTTC	CASRIGRGNEQYF
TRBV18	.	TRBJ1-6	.	TGTGCCAGCTCACCGCCGGGTTCACCCCTCCACTTT	CASSPPGSPLHF
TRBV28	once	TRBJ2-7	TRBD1	TGTGCCAGCAGTTTAACCGGGACAGGGTCTAGCGAGCAGTACTTC	CASSLTGTGSSEQYF
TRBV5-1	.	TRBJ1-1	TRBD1	TGCGCCAGCAGCTCCGGACAGGGGGGGAGCACTGAAGCTTTCTTT	CASSSGQGGSTEAFF
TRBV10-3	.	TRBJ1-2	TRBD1	TGTGCCATCAGGGGCAACGGACAGGGCGAGAACTATGGCTACACCTTC	CAIRGNGQGENYGYTF
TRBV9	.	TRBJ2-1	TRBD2	TGTGCCAGCAGCCTACGGACTAGCGGGGCTCCCTACAATGAGCAGTTCTTC	CASSLRTSGAPYNEQFF
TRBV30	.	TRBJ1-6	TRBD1	TGTGCCTGGACCCAGGGGGTGGACTCACCCCTCCACTTT	CAWTQGVDSPLHF
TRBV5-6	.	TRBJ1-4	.	TGTGCCAGCAGGACCTCAGGGATGGTGAATGAAAAACTGTTTTTT	CASRTSGMVNEKLFF
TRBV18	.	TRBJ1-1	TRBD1	TGTGCCAGCTCACCGGGACAGGGGTTGGGGGACACTGAAGCTTTCTTT	CASSPGQGLGDTEAFF
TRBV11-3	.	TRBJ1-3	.	TGTGCCAGTCGTATTAGCTCTGGAAACACCATATATTTT	CASRISSGNTIYF
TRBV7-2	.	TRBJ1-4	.	TGTGCCAGCTCACGCGCCCAGGGTCGGGAAAAACTGTTTTTT	CASSRAQGREKLFF
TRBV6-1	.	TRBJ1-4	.	TGTGCCAGCAGTGAATTAGGGCTCTCACGGAGGGAAAAACTGTTTTTT	CASSELGLSRREKLFF
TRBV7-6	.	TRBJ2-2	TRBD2	TGTGCCAGCAGCTCCCTAGCGGGAGTAGGAACCGGGGAGCTGTTTTTT	CASSSLAGVGTGELFF
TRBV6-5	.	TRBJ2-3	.	TGTGCCAGCAGTCAAACGCAGGGAGATACGCAGTATTTT	CASSQTQGDTQYF